A single sample gave rise to the 30 T cell receptor beta chains below, sequenced in a study of T cell changes during pregnancy in multiple sclerosis. Some clones are missing from TCRdb's copy, which holds only in-frame ones; the method was immunoSEQ multiplex PCR. The data show roughly 110,000 clones, with 85% to 95% seen just once and approximately 1.6% held by the top ten. The source was peripheral blood, collected after pregnancy. Receptor source: a female donor with multiple sclerosis, enrolled in a pregnancy study.

The rearrangement joins TRBV5-4 to TRBJ2-4; TRBD1 matches 7 bases. The junction had 5 bases not matched to a gene; V was cut back by 5 bases and J by 6 bases. The V gene's germline CDR1 is SGHNT and CDR2 YYREEE (reference sequence). The CDR3 extends over 13 amino acids. CDR3 protein: CASRRRQGNIQYF. CDR3 in DNA: TGTGCCAGCAGGAGAAGACAGGGAAACATTCAGTACTTC.

The chain joins TRBV27 to TRBJ1-2, with 7 bases identical to TRBD1. From germline, CDR1 is MNHEY and CDR2 SMNVEV (reference sequence). J gave up 10 bases and V 5 bases, and 7 bases lay outside the gene matches. The CDR3 sequence is 12 residues long. CDR3 coding DNA: TGTGCCAGCAGTCAGACAGGGATTCACTACACCTTC. Residues: CASSQTGIHYTF.

CDR3: CASKAASSYNEQFF. The DNA of the CDR3 is TGTGCCAGCAAGGCGGCTAGCTCTTACAATGAGCAGTTCTTC. This sequence joins TRBV27 and TRBJ2-1, with D maybe TRBD2 (5 bases). Deletions cut 7 bases from V and 4 bases from J, with 14 bases between. Germline lookup yields CDR1 MNHEY and CDR2 SMNVEV (reference sequence). The CDR3 covers 14 residues.

This chain links TRBV5-1 with TRBJ1-5; possible D gene TRBD1, 5 bases. Germline values: CDR1 SGHRS, CDR2 YFSETQ. The CDR3 covers 15 residues. V dropped 1 base and J dropped 6 bases, with 14 bases sitting between them. The CDR3 DNA follows: TGCGCCAGCAGCTTGTTAGGGGATCTAAGTCAGCCCCAGCATTTT. This gives the protein CASSLLGDLSQPQHF.

This chain links TRBV19 with TRBJ1-3, with unresolved D. This CDR3 contains 15 residues. With 5 bases removed from V and 2 bases from J, the gap between germline ends came to 13 bases. Germline CDR1 LNHDA, CDR2 SQIVND (reference sequence). The CDR3 sequence: CASSSQQRTGNTIYF. The CDR3 coding sequence is TGTGCCAGTAGTTCGCAACAGAGAACTGGAAACACCATATATTTT.

This rearrangement joins TRBV18 to TRBJ1-3, with D perhaps matching TRBD1 (5 bases). This CDR3 spans 14 amino acids. V lost 2 bases and J lost 8, with 13 bases in between. Looked up from germline, CDR1 is KGHSH and CDR2 is LQKENI. The CDR3 nucleotides read TGTGCCAGCTCACCAGGGACTCCGGGGGACACCATATATTTT. Translating it yields CASSPGTPGDTIYF.

This clone was recorded only once. The gene calls are TRBV11-2 and TRBJ2-1; 8 bases line up with TRBD1. CDR3 length equals 17 residues. Germline CDR1 reads SGHAT; CDR2 reads FQNNGV. Trimming cost V 1 base and J 3 bases; bases outside gene matches: 8. The CDR3 protein is CASSLVTVTGVYNEQFF. CDR3 coding DNA: TGTGCCAGCAGCTTAGTAACCGTGACAGGGGTCTACAATGAGCAGTTCTTC. The variable domain in full, with the rest retrieved from reference TRBV11-2 and TRBJ2-1, is EAGVAQSPRYKIIEKRQSVAFWCNPISGHATLYWYQQILGQGPKLLIQFQNNGVVDDSQLPKDRFSAERLKGVDSTLKIQPAKLEDSAVYLCASSLVTVTGVYNEQFFGPGTRLTVL.

The V call is TRBV7-9, the J call TRBJ2-1, with TRBD2 matching over 7 bases. The CDR3 runs 13 residues. Germline trimming cut 1 base from V and 8 bases from J; bases unmatched to any gene: 2. Germline V gives CDR1 SEHNR, CDR2 FQNEAQ (reference sequence). The CDR3 nucleotides are TGTGCCAGCAGCTTAGGGACTAGAGATGAGCAGTTCTTC. It specifies CASSLGTRDEQFF. Complete variable domain (other parts from reference TRBV7-9 and TRBJ2-1): DTGVSQNPRHKITKRGQNVTFRCDPISEHNRLYWYRQTLGQGPEFLTYFQNEAQLEKSRLLSDRFSAERPKGSFSTLEIQRTEQGDSAMYLCASSLGTRDEQFFGPGTRLTVL.

This rearrangement joins TRBV7-9 to TRBJ1-2; tentatively, D is TRBD1 (5 bases). The CDR3 has 13 residues. Trimming removed 3 bases at V and 5 bases at J, with 10 bases between. Germline values: CDR1 SEHNR, CDR2 FQNEAQ (reference sequence). In DNA, the CDR3 is TGTGCCAGCAGCTTGGGCAGGGTTTATGGCTACACCTTC. Translated, it gives CASSLGRVYGYTF.

The count of this clone is one. The chain joins TRBV5-1 to TRBJ1-2; no reliable D call. V gave up 1 base and J gave up 5 bases, with 12 bases separating them. Germline V gives CDR1 SGHRS, CDR2 YFSETQ. The length of the CDR3 is 14 residues. The CDR3 is CASSLWGGEYGYTF. The CDR3 bases are TGCGCCAGCAGCTTGTGGGGAGGCGAGTATGGCTACACCTTC.

The chain carries TRBV4-1 and TRBJ2-1; perhaps TRBD2 as D (6 bases). This CDR3 contains 16 residues. CDR1 is MGHRA, CDR2 YSYEKL, per germline. V was cut by 0 bases and J by 4 bases, with 13 bases left in between. CDR3 amino acids: CASSQDNLARYNEQFF. The CDR3 bases are TGCGCCAGCAGCCAAGACAACCTAGCGCGTTACAATGAGCAGTTCTTC.

The chain recombines TRBV7-8 with TRBJ1-1; D gene uncertain. The ends were cut back, 5 bases at V and 1 base at J, with 11 bases in the middle. This CDR3 spans 14 amino acids. Per the germline V gene, CDR1 is SGHVS and CDR2 is FQNEAQ. The CDR3 region has the DNA TGTGCCAGCAGCCACACGAGGTCGAACACTGAAGCTTTCTTT. Translated, it gives CASSHTRSNTEAFF.

CDR3 residues: CASTREAGGNDEQFF. The CDR3 DNA is TGTGCCAGCACTAGAGAGGCGGGGGGGAATGATGAGCAGTTCTTC. The rearrangement uses TRBV2 and TRBJ2-1; 9 nucleotides align to TRBD2. The CDR3 loop spans 15 amino acids. Losses at the gene ends were 7 bases for V and 8 bases for J; bases not matched to a gene: 12. Germline CDR1 reads SNHLY; CDR2 reads FYNNEI.

J is TRBJ1-1 and V is TRBV7-9; perhaps TRBD1 as D (5 bases). Trimming stripped 4 bases from V and 8 bases from J, with 17 bases between. Germline V gene lookup returns CDR1 SEHNR and CDR2 FQNEAQ (reference sequence). The CDR3 is made up of 14 amino acids. The CDR3 region is CASSYPRPGKEAFF. Here the CDR3 DNA reads TGTGCCAGCAGCTACCCCCGACCAGGGAAGGAAGCTTTCTTT.

This clone was seen only once. The identical CDR3 is also encoded by other nucleotide sequences in the sample. CDR3 residues: CASSLAGQGTDTQYF. CDR3 sequence (DNA): TGCGCCAGCAGCTTGGCGGGACAGGGGACAGATACGCAGTATTTT. The rearrangement links TRBV5-1 to TRBJ2-3; 10 nucleotides match TRBD1. The J segment lost 3 bases and the V segment lost 0 bases, leaving 1 base of the junction unmatched. Germline CDR1 and CDR2: SGHRS and YFSETQ. CDR3 length: 15 amino acids.

The V and J genes are TRBV7-2 and TRBJ2-3, with 7 bases aligning to TRBD1. Germline CDR1 is SGHTA and CDR2 is FQGNSA. The CDR3 totals 15 residues. V was pared by 3 bases and J by 2 bases, with 5 bases of the junction left unmatched. The CDR3 here is CASSLGTVFTDTQYF. The CDR3 nucleotides read TGTGCCAGCAGCTTGGGGACAGTCTTCACAGATACGCAGTATTTT.

This chain uses TRBV5-1 with TRBJ1-5; TRBD1 agrees at 7 bases. CDR1 is SGHRS and CDR2 is YFSETQ in the germline V gene. This CDR3 comprises 15 residues. V lost 2 bases and J lost 1; bases outside the gene matches: 3. CDR3 nucleotide sequence: TGCGCCAGCAGCTTAGGGGGACAGAGCAATCAGCCCCAGCATTTT. Protein product: CASSLGGQSNQPQHF.

This chain uses TRBV5-4 with TRBJ2-1, with no clear D. Germline V lookup: CDR1 SGHNT, CDR2 YYREEE (reference sequence). This CDR3 spans 11 amino acids. V lost 4 bases and J 5 bases, leaving 4 bases between the germline ends. The CDR3 loop is CASSTDNEQFF. The CDR3 region has the DNA TGTGCCAGCAGCACAGACAATGAGCAGTTCTTC.

V and J are TRBV5-1 and TRBJ1-3; no reliable D call. The CDR3 spans 16 residues. V was clipped by 0 bases and J by 0 bases, with 10 bases between them. Germline CDR1 and CDR2: SGHRS and YFSETQ. CDR3 sequence: CASSLGPGNSGNTIYF. Written as DNA, the CDR3 is TGCGCCAGCAGCTTGGGCCCGGGGAACTCTGGAAACACCATATATTTT.

V is TRBV6-4 and J is TRBJ1-6, with 8 bases lining up with TRBD1. Germline CDR1 MRHNA, CDR2 SNTAGT. The trim removed 7 bases at V and 12 bases at J, leaving 5 bases unmatched. There are 12 residues in the CDR3. The chain's CDR3 is CASTWTGKPLHF. CDR3 nucleotides: TGTGCCAGCACCTGGACAGGGAAACCCCTCCACTTT.

The chain carries TRBV27 and TRBJ1-6, with a weak D call TRBD1 (5 bases). This CDR3 comprises 16 residues. Germline V lookup: CDR1 MNHEY, CDR2 SMNVEV (reference sequence). V lost 7 bases and J 6 bases, leaving 19 bases between the germline ends. The CDR3, as DNA: TGTGCCAGCACAAGCTTCGCAGGGATCGGTAATTCACCCCTCCACTTT. Translating gives CASTSFAGIGNSPLHF.

The rearrangement joins TRBV2 to TRBJ1-3; 7 nucleotides line up with TRBD1. Germline CDR1 reads SNHLY; CDR2 reads FYNNEI. The CDR3 totals 13 residues. With 6 bases clipped from V and 3 bases from J, the junction kept 2 bases outside the gene matches. The CDR3 is CASRTGYGNTIYF. CDR3 sequence (DNA): TGTGCCAGCAGGACAGGGTATGGAAACACCATATATTTT. Variable domain in full (rest from reference TRBV2 and TRBJ1-3): EPEVTQTPSHQVTQMGQEVILRCVPISNHLYFYWYRQILGQKVEFLVSFYNNEISEKSEIFDDQFSVERPDGSNFTLKIRSTKLEDSAMYFCASRTGYGNTIYFGEGSWLTVV.

This sequence joins TRBV7-8 and TRBJ1-1; TRBD1 might be the D (6 bases). Germline V gene lookup returns CDR1 SGHVS and CDR2 FQNEAQ. With 3 bases removed from V and 11 bases from J, the gap between germline ends came to 16 bases. The CDR3 is 13 amino acids. DNA of the CDR3: TGTGCCAGCAGCTTCTACAGGGATCGGAACGCTTTCTTT. Translating gives CASSFYRDRNAFF. The full variable domain, in which reference TRBV7-8 and TRBJ1-1 provide the parts outside the CDR3, is GAGVSQSPRYKVAKRGQDVALRCDPISGHVSLFWYQQALGQGPEFLTYFQNEAQLDKSGLPSDRFFAERPEGSVSTLKIQRTQQEDSAVYLCASSFYRDRNAFFGQGTRLTVV.

The genes are TRBV19 and TRBJ2-6, with 8 bases aligning to TRBD1. The CDR3 totals 17 residues. The ends lost 7 bases at V and 1 base at J; junction bases unmatched: 9. From germline, CDR1 is LNHDA and CDR2 SQIVND (reference sequence). Here the CDR3 reads CASNSGQGVSGANVLTF. CDR3 sequence (DNA): TGTGCCAGTAATAGCGGACAGGGTGTGTCTGGGGCCAACGTCCTGACTTTC.

V and J are TRBV9 and TRBJ1-2; the D is unclear. The V gene's germline CDR1 is SGDLS and CDR2 YYNGEE. The CDR3 is made up of 14 amino acids. The V and J ends lost 0 bases and 8 bases respectively, with 14 bases between them. CDR3: CASSVATQPGGYTF. Written as DNA, the CDR3 is TGTGCCAGCAGCGTAGCGACTCAACCGGGGGGCTACACCTTC.

Only a few counts were recorded for this clone. The CDR3 is CASSAGGNQPQHF. CDR3 bases: TGTGCCAGCAGCGCAGGGGGCAATCAGCCCCAGCATTTT. This chain links TRBV9 with TRBJ1-5; possible D gene TRBD1, 6 bases. This CDR3 region has 13 residues. Germline-derived CDR1 and CDR2 are SGDLS and YYNGEE. The V end lost 3 bases, the J end lost 2 bases, and 6 bases lay between the germline ends.

V gene TRBV28 combines with J gene TRBJ1-4; maybe TRBD1 (5 bases). Germline lookup yields CDR1 MDHEN and CDR2 SYDVKM. V shed 2 bases and J shed 5 bases, with 12 bases lying between them. This CDR3 comprises 15 residues. This CDR3 is CASSLVGVPNEKLFF. The CDR3 nucleotides read TGTGCCAGCAGTTTAGTAGGGGTACCGAATGAAAAACTGTTTTTT.

CDR3: CASSRRGYLQFF. CDR3 bases: TGTGCCAGCAGTCGCAGGGGATATTTGCAGTTCTTC. This sequence joins TRBV2 and TRBJ2-1; TRBD1 is a possible D gene (6 bases). Germline V gene sequence: CDR1 SNHLY, CDR2 FYNNEI. V lost 5 bases, J lost 12 bases, and 14 bases lay in between. There are 12 residues in the CDR3. Filled out from reference TRBV2 and TRBJ2-1, the complete variable domain reads EPEVTQTPSHQVTQMGQEVILRCVPISNHLYFYWYRQILGQKVEFLVSFYNNEISEKSEIFDDQFSVERPDGSNFTLKIRSTKLEDSAMYFCASSRRGYLQFFGPGTRLTVL.

The chain is built from TRBV27 and TRBJ2-5, with TRBD1 matching 9 bases. V trimming: 8 bases; J trimming: 3 bases; junction bases outside the gene matches: 4. The CDR3 sequence is 13 residues long. Per germline, CDR1 MNHEY and CDR2 SMNVEV (reference sequence). The CDR3 nucleotides are TGTGCCAGCGGTTGGACAGGGGAAGAGACCCAGTACTTC. Encoded protein: CASGWTGEETQYF.

The CDR3 nucleotides are TGTGCCAGTAAAAAAACAGGCGTAAATGAAAAACTGTTTTTT. As protein: CASKKTGVNEKLFF. The chain joins TRBV19 to TRBJ1-4; D is possibly TRBD1 (5 bases). The germline CDR1 and CDR2 sequences are LNHDA and SQIVND (reference sequence). The CDR3 totals 14 residues. V lost 7 bases and J 5 bases, leaving 14 bases between the germline ends.